This T cell receptor beta chain was recovered during a study of CD8+ T cells in alopecia areata. Notes on the study in general: Numerous expanded lesional clones remained in scalp and blood during tofacitinib.

As to treatment: oral pan-JAK inhibitor, 5-10 mg twice daily. The length of the CDR3 is 15 residues. V dropped 3 bases and J dropped 1 base, with 12 bases sitting between them. The V gene's germline CDR1 is MDHEN and CDR2 SYDVKM. Once RNA had been extracted, it was reverse transcribed into cDNA to act as the sequencing template. Data came from immunoSEQ multiplex PCR; TCRdb stores just in-frame clones and leaves some out. In the table there are over 35,000 clones, roughly 92% of which are singletons. Concerning this clone itself: The antigen is unknown.

The sequences come from CD8+ T cells sorted from blood, collected at week 24, from a patient treated with tofacitinib. The chain has TRBV28 and TRBJ1-1; the D is unclear. The source is a human donor with alopecia areata. The CDR3 sequence: CASSFLTESNTEAFF. The DNA of the CDR3 is TGTGCCAGCAGTTTTCTGACCGAGTCGAACACTGAAGCTTTCTTT.